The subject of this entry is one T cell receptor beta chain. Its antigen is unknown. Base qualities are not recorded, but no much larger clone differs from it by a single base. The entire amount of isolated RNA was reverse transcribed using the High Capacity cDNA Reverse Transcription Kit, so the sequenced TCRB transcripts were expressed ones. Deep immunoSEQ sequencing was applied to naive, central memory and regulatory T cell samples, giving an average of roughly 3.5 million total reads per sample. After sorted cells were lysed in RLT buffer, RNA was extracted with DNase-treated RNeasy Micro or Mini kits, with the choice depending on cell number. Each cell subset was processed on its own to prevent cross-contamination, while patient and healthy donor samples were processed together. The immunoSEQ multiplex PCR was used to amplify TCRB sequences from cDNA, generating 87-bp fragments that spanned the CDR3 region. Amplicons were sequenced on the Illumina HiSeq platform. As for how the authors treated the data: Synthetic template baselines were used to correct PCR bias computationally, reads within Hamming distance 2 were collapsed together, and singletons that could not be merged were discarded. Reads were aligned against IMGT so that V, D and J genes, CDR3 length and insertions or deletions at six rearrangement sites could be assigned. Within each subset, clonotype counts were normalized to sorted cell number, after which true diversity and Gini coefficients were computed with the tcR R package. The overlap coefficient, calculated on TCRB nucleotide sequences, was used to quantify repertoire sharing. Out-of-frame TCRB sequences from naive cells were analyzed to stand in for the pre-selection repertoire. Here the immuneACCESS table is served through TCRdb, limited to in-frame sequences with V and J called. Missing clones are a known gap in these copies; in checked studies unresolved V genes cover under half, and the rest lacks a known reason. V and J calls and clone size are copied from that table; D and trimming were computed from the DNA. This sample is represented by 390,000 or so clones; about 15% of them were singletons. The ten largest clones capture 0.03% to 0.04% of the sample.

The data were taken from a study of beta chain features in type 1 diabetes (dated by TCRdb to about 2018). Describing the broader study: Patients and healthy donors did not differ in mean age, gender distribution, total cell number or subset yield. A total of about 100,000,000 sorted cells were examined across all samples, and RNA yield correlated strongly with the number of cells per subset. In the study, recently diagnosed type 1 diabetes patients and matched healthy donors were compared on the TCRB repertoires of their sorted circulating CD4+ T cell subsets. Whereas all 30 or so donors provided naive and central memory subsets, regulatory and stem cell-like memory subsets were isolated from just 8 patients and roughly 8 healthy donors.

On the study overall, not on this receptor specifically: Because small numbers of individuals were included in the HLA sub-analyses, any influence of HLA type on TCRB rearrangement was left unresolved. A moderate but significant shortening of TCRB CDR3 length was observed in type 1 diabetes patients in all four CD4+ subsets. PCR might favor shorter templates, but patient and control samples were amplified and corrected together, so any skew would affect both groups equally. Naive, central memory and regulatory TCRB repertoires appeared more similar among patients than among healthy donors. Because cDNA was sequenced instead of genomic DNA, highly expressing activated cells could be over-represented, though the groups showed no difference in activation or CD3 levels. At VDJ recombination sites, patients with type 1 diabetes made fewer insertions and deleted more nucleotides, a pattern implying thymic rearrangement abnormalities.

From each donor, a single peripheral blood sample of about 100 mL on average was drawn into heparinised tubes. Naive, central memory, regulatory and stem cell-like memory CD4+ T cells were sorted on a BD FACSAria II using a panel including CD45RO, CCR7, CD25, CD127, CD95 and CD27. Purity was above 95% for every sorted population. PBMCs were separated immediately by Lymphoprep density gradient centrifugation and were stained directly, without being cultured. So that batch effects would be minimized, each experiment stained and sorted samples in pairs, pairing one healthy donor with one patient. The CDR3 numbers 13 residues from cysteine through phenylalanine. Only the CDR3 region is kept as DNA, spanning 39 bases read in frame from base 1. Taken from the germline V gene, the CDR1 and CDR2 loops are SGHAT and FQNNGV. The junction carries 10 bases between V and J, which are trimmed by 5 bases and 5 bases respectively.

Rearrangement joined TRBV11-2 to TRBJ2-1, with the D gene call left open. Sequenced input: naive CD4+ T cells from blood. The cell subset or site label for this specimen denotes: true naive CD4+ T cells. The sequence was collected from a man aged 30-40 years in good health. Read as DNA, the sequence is TGTGCCAGCAGCCTAAACACAAACAATGAGCAGTTCTTC. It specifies CASSLNTNNEQFF.